This T cell receptor (beta chain) was found in a study of T cell changes during pregnancy in multiple sclerosis. Clones were read by immunoSEQ multiplex PCR, and TCRdb kept only the in-frame ones, dropping some. The sample shows tens of thousands of clones, about 92% of them seen only once. Germline CDR1 is SGHTS and CDR2 is YDEGEE. Trimming pared 4 bases from V and 1 base from J, leaving 20 bases between. This CDR3 comprises 17 residues. This rearrangement joins TRBV5-8 to TRBJ1-1; TRBD1 might be the D (6 bases). Sequencing was performed on CD4+ T cells from peripheral blood mononuclear cells, taken after pregnancy. The sequence came from a female donor in good health, enrolled as a control in a pregnancy study. CDR3 protein: CASSPWTALLRNTEAFF. Here the CDR3 DNA reads TGTGCCAGCAGCCCTTGGACAGCCTTACTAAGGAACACTGAAGCTTTCTTT.